This record covers a single T cell receptor (beta chain). Its target is unknown. The TCR library protocol was used to attach unique molecular identifiers. These identifiers were attached to individual cDNA molecules. From the 5' RACE reads, TCRdb called clonotypes with MiXCR, one entry per CDR3 protein. The table includes roughly 56,000 distinct CDR3 sequences, approximately 10% detected once. CDR1 is MNHNY and CDR2 is SVGAGI in the germline V gene (reference sequence). V gave up 3 bases and J gave up 3 bases, with 7 bases separating them. The length of the CDR3 is 13 residues. These data are taken from a study of early T cells in non-severe SARS-CoV-2 infection. Study overall: Sequenced bulk RNA came from whole blood that was unsorted, and chains were unpaired. Study outcomes and limitations: Matching results from VDJdb favored anti-spike CD8 responses, leaving private and CD4 specificities undetected.

This chain links TRBV6-6 with TRBJ2-3, with a tentative D call TRBD2 (6 bases). Sequencing was performed on whole blood. The sequence was obtained from an adult who was a healthcare worker with PCR-confirmed SARS-CoV-2 infection or an uninfected control (not recorded which). The CDR3 protein is CASSYLATDTQYF. The CDR3 nucleotides read TGTGCCAGCAGTTATCTAGCGACAGATACGCAGTATTTT.